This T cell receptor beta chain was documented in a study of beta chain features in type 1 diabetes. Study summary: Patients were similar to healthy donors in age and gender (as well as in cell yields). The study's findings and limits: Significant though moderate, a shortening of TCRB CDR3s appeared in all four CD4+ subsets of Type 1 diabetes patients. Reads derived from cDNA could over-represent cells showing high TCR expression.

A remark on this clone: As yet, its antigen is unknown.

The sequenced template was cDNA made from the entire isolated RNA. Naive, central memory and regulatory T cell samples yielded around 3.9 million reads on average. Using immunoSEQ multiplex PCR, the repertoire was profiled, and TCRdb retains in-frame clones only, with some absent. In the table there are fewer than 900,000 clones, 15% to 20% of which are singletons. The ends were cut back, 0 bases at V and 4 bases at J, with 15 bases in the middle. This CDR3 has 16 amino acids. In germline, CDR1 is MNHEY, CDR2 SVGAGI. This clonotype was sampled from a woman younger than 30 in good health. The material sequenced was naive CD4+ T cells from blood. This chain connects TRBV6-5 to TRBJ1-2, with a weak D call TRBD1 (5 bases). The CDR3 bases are TGTGCCAGCAGTTACTCTCGTCCGGGGCTCGGCTATGGCTACACCTTC. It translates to CASSYSRPGLGYGYTF.